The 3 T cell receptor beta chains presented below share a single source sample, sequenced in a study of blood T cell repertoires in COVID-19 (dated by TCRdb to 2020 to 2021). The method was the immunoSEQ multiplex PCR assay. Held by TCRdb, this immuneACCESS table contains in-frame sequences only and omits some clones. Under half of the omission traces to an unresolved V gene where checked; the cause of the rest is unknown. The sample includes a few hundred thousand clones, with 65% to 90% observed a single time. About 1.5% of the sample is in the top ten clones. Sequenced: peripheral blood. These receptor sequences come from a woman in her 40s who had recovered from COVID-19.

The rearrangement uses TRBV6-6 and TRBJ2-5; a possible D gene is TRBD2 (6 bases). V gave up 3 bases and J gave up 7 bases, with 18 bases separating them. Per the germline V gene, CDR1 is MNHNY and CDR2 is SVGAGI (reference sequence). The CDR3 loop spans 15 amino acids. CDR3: CASSYNVDSGGTQYF. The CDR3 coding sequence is TGTGCCAGCAGTTATAACGTAGACTCCGGGGGGACCCAGTACTTC.

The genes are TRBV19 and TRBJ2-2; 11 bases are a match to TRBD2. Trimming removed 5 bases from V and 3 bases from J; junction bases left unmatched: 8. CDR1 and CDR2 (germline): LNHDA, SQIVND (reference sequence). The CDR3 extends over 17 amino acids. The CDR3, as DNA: TGTGCCAGTAGTTTGAGTAGCGGGGGGGCCTACACCGGGGAGCTGTTTTTT. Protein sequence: CASSLSSGGAYTGELFF.

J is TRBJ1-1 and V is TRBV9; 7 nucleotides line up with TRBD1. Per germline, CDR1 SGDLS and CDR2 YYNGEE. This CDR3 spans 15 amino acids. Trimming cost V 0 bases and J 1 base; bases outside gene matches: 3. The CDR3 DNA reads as TGTGCCAGCAGCGTAGGGGCAGGGGGGAACACTGAAGCTTTCTTT. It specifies CASSVGAGGNTEAFF.